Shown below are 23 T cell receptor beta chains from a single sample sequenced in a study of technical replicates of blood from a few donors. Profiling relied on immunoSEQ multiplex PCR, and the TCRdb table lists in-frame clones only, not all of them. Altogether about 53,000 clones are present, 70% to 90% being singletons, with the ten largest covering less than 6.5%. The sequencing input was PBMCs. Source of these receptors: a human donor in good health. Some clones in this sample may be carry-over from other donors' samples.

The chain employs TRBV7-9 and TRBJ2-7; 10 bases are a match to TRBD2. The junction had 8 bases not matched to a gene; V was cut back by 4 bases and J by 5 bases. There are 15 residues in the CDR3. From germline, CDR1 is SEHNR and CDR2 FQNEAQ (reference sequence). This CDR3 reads CASSSWTSGFNEQYF. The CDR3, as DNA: TGTGCCAGCAGCTCCTGGACTAGCGGATTCAACGAGCAGTACTTC.

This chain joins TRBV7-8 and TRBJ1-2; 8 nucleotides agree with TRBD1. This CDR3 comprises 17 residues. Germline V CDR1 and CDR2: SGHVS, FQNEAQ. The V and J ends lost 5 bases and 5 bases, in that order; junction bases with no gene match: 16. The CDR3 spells CASSQGPRTGFSYGYTF. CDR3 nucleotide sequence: TGTGCCAGCAGCCAGGGGCCGAGGACAGGGTTTAGTTATGGCTACACCTTC.

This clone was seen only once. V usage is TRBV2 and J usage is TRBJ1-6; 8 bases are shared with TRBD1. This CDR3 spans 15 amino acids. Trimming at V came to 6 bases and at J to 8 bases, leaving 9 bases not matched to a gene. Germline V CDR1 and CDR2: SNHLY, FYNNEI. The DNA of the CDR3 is TGTGCCAGCAGATCATCCAGGGGGCTGGATTCACCCCTCCACTTT. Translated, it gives CASRSSRGLDSPLHF. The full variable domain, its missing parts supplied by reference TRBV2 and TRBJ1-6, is EPEVTQTPSHQVTQMGQEVILRCVPISNHLYFYWYRQILGQKVEFLVSFYNNEISEKSEIFDDQFSVERPDGSNFTLKIRSTKLEDSAMYFCASRSSRGLDSPLHFGNGTRLTVT.

The CDR3 DNA is TGCGCCAGCAGCTTCCTAGCGGGGGCGAACACCGGGGAGCTGTTTTTT. The encoded protein is CASSFLAGANTGELFF. The chain carries TRBV5-1 and TRBJ2-2; TRBD2 agrees at 10 bases. Trimming took 2 bases from V and 0 from J; bases not matched to a gene: 1. Germline V lookup: CDR1 SGHRS, CDR2 YFSETQ. This CDR3 region has 16 residues.

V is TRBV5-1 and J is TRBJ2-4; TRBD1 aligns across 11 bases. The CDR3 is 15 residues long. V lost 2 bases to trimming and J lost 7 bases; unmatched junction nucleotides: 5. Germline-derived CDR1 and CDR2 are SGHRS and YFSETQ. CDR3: CASSLVGQGGNIQYF. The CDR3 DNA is TGCGCCAGCAGCTTAGTGGGACAGGGGGGGAACATTCAGTACTTC.

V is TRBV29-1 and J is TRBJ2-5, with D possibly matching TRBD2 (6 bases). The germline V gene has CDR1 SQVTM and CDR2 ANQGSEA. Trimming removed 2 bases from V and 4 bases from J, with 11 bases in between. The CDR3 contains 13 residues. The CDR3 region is CSVELLAVETQYF. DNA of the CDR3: TGCAGCGTTGAACTACTAGCAGTAGAGACCCAGTACTTC.

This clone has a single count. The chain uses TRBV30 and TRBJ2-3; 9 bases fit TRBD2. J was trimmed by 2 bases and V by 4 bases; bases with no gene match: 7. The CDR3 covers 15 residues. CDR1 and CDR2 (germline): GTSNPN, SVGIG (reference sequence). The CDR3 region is CAWNRVAGVTDTQYF. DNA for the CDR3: TGTGCCTGGAACAGGGTAGCGGGAGTCACAGATACGCAGTATTTT.

CDR3 nucleotides: TGTGCCAGCAGCTTAGTGCTCACAGGGAGTAACTATGGCTACACCTTC. Amino acids: CASSLVLTGSNYGYTF. This rearrangement joins TRBV7-9 to TRBJ1-2; TRBD1 might be the D (6 bases). The V and J ends lost 1 base and 1 base respectively, with 13 bases between them. The CDR3 covers 16 residues. Germline CDR1 is SEHNR and CDR2 is FQNEAQ (reference sequence).

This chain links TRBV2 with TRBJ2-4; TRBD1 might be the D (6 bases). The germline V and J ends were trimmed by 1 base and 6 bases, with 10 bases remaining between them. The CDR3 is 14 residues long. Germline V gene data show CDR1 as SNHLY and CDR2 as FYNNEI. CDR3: CASSEGDNLNIQYF. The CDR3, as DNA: TGTGCCAGCAGTGAAGGGGACAACCTAAACATTCAGTACTTC. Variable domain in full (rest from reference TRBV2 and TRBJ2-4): EPEVTQTPSHQVTQMGQEVILRCVPISNHLYFYWYRQILGQKVEFLVSFYNNEISEKSEIFDDQFSVERPDGSNFTLKIRSTKLEDSAMYFCASSEGDNLNIQYFGAGTRLSVL.

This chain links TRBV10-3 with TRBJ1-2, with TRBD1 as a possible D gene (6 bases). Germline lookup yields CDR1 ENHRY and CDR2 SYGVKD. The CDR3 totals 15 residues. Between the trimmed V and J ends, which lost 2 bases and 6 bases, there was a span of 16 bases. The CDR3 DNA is TGTGCCATCAGTGAGGCATCAACAGGGAGCAATGGCTACACCTTC. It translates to CAISEASTGSNGYTF.

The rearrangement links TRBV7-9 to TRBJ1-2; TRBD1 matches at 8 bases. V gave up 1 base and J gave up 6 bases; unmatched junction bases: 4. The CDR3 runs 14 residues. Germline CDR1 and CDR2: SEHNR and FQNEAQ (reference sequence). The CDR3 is CASSLGQGRDGYTF. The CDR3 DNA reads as TGTGCCAGCAGCTTAGGACAGGGGAGGGATGGCTACACCTTC.

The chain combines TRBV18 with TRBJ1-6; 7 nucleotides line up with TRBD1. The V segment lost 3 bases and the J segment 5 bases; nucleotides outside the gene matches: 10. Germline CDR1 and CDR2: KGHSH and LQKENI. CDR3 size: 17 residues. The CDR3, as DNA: TGTGCCAGCTCACCGGTCCTCGGGGACAGAGATAATTCACCCCTCCACTTT. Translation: CASSPVLGDRDNSPLHF.

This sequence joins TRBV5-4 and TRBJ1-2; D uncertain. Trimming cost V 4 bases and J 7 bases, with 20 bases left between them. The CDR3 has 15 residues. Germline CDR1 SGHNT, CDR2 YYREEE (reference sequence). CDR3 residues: CASSLRGRTGGGYTF. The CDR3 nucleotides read TGTGCCAGCAGCCTTCGTGGTAGAACTGGAGGTGGCTACACCTTC. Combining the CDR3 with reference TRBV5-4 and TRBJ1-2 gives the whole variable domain ETGVTQSPTHLIKTRGQQVTLRCSSQSGHNTVSWYQQALGQGPQFIFQYYREEENGRGNFPPRFSGLQFPNYSSELNVNALELDDSALYLCASSLRGRTGGGYTFGSGTRLTVV.

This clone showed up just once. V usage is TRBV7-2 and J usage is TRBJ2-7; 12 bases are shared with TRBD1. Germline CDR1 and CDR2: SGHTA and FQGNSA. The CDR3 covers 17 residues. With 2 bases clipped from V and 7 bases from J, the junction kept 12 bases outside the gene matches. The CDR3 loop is CASSLSRVGTGGREQYF. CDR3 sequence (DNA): TGTGCCAGCAGCTTATCTCGGGTGGGGACAGGGGGCAGGGAGCAGTACTTC. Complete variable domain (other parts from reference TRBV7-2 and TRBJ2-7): GAGVSQSPSNKVTEKGKDVELRCDPISGHTALYWYRQSLGQGLEFLIYFQGNSAPDKSGLPSDRFSAERTGGSVSTLTIQRTQQEDSAVYLCASSLSRVGTGGREQYFGPGTRLTVT.

CDR3 nucleotides: TGTGCCTGGCGGGGGATCGACGAGCAGTACTTC. It translates to CAWRGIDEQYF. This rearrangement joins TRBV30 to TRBJ2-7; possibly TRBD2 for D (6 bases). V lost 5 bases and J lost 5, with 10 bases in between. CDR1 is GTSNPN, CDR2 SVGIG, per germline (reference sequence). The CDR3 has 11 amino acids. Filled out from reference TRBV30 and TRBJ2-7, the complete variable domain reads SQTIHQWPATLVQPVGSPLSLECTVEGTSNPNLYWYRQAAGRGLQLLFYSVGIGQISSEVPQNLSASRPQDRQFILSSKKLLLSDSGFYLCAWRGIDEQYFGPGTRLTVT.

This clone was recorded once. CDR3 amino acids: CASRNEGRGGGHEQYF. The CDR3 bases are TGTGCCAGCAGGAACGAGGGACGGGGGGGTGGGCACGAGCAGTACTTC. The chain links TRBV7-8 to TRBJ2-7, with 8 positions matching TRBD2. In germline, CDR1 is SGHVS, CDR2 FQNEAQ. J was trimmed by 5 bases and V by 6 bases; bases with no gene match: 15. CDR3 length equals 16 residues.

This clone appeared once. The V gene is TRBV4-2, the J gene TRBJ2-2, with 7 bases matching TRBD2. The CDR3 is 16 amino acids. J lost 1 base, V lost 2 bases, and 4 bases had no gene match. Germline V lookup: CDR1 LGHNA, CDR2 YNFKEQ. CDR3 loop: CASSQPGGRNTGELFF. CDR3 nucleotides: TGTGCCAGCAGCCAACCGGGCGGGAGGAACACCGGGGAGCTGTTTTTT.

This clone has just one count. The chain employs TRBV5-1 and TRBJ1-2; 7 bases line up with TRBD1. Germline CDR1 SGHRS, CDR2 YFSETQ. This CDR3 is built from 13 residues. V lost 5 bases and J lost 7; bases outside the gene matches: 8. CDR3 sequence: CASSRDRVAGYTF. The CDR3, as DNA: TGCGCCAGCAGTCGAGACAGGGTTGCTGGCTACACCTTC.

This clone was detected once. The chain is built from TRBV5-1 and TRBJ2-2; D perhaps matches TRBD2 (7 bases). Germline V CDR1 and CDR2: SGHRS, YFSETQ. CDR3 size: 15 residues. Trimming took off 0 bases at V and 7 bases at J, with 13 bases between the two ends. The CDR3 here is CASSLAAGAGGELFF. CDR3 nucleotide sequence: TGCGCCAGCAGCTTGGCGGCGGGGGCCGGCGGGGAGCTGTTTTTT.

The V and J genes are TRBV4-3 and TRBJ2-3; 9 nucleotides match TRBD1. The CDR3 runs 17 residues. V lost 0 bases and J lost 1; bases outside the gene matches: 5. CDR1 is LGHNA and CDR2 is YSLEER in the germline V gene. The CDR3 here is CASSQDTGGLRTDTQYF. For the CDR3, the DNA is TGCGCCAGCAGCCAAGATACAGGGGGCTTACGCACAGATACGCAGTATTTT.

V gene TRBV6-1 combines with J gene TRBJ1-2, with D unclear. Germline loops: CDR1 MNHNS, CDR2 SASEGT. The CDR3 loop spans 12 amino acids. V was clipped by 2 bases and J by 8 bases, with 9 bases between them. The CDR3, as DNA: TGTGCCAGCAGTGAAAGACAAAGAGGCTACACCTTC. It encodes CASSERQRGYTF.

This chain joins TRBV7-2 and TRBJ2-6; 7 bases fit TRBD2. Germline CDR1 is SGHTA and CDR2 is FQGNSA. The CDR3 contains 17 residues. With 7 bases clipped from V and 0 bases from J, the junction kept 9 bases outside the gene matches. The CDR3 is CASNPGGYFSGANVLTF. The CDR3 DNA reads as TGTGCCAGCAACCCCGGGGGGTATTTCTCTGGGGCCAACGTCCTGACTTTC.

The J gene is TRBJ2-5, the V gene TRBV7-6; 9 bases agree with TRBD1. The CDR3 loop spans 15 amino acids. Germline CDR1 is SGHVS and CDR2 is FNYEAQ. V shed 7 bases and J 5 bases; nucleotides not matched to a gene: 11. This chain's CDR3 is CASTRDREARETQYF. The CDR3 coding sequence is TGTGCCAGCACCAGGGACAGGGAAGCTCGGGAGACCCAGTACTTC.